This T cell receptor beta chain was sequenced for a study of OX40 agonist ivuxolimab in advanced cancers. Study-level information: An agonistic human IgG2 monoclonal antibody against OX40 (CD134) was given. Patients undergoing dose escalation presented with hepatocellular carcinoma, melanoma, renal cell or head and neck cancer.

This clone was detected only once. Any history of autoimmune disease or systemic immunosuppression disqualified patients. The CDR3 totals 16 residues. CDR1 and CDR2 from the germline V gene are SGHRS and YFSETQ. V was pared by 0 bases and J by 3 bases, with 0 bases of the junction left unmatched. Assay used: immunoSEQ multiplex PCR; TCRdb lists only in-frame clones, some missing. The table records about 30,000 clones, about 80% of them present only once. Sequenced material: CD4+ or CD8+ T cells sorted from blood, taken in a trial of the OX40 agonist ivuxolimab. This chain uses TRBV5-1 with TRBJ2-3, with TRBD2 matching 14 bases. The TCR sequence derives from an adult with an advanced solid tumor such as melanoma, head and neck, liver or kidney cancer. DNA for the CDR3: TGCGCCAGCAGCTTGGGGACTAGCGGGGGGACAGATACGCAGTATTTT. Translated, it gives CASSLGTSGGTDTQYF. The complete variable domain, with remaining parts taken from reference TRBV5-1 and TRBJ2-3, reads KAGVTQTPRYLIKTRGQQVTLSCSPISGHRSVSWYQQTPGQGLQFLFEYFSETQRNKGNFPGRFSGRQFSNSRSEMNVSTLELGDSALYLCASSLGTSGGTDTQYFGPGTRLTVL.